The clone carrying this T cell receptor beta chain has just one count. This entry is derived from a study of blood T cell repertoires in COVID-19. Study background: The United States, Italy and Spain supplied acute and convalescent COVID-19 samples.

Original handling: Reference gene primer amplification gave estimated nucleated cell counts. Measured with immunoSEQ multiplex PCR; TCRdb has only the in-frame clones, and not every one. That table is the source of V, J and clone size, and D and trimming were worked out from the DNA. The repertoire holds about 78,000 clones, with about 92% as singletons. V shed 4 bases, J shed 2 bases, and the junction held 15 bases outside the gene matches. Germline V CDR1 and CDR2: MGHDK, SYGVNS. This CDR3 is built from 18 residues. The sequenced material came from peripheral blood. The V call is TRBV25-1, the J call TRBJ2-7, with 9 nucleotides matching TRBD1. The receptor's source is a woman aged 45 to 65 in a cohort sampled during active COVID-19. CDR3 region: CASSAPIPGTGSPYEQYF. CDR3 nucleotide sequence: TGTGCCAGCAGTGCCCCTATCCCCGGGACAGGGTCCCCCTACGAGCAGTACTTC.